The source of this T cell receptor (beta chain) is a study of blood T cell repertoires in COVID-19. Overall study: Sample material is recorded as cDNA or gDNA derived from T cells, B-cell-depleted T cells, or PBMCs.

Germline values: CDR1 SEHNR, CDR2 FQNEAQ (reference sequence). The CDR3 sequence is 12 residues long. V dropped 5 bases and J dropped 3; count of bases not matched to a gene: 1. Data came from immunoSEQ multiplex PCR; TCRdb stores just in-frame clones and leaves some out. The sample records approximately 89,000 clones, 85% being singletons. The source material was peripheral blood. The V gene is TRBV7-9, the J gene TRBJ2-7, with TRBD2 matching over 7 bases. This TCR was sampled from a woman aged 70 to 79 with active or convalescent COVID-19. CDR3 amino acids: CASSGLDYEQYF. As DNA, the CDR3 is TGTGCCAGCAGCGGACTAGACTACGAGCAGTACTTC.